The clone carrying this T cell receptor (beta chain) has more than one count but fewer than ten. The antigen is not known. The data are from a study of T-cell reconstitution after alpha-beta-depleted transplantation in children. Germline-derived CDR1 and CDR2 are MGHDK and SYGVNS. Trimming shortened V by 2 bases and J by 2 bases, and 12 bases separated the two germline ends. CDR3 length: 15 amino acids. Molecular barcoding with unique molecular identifiers was used for the TCRbeta library. TCRdb redid the calling of the PCR reads with MiXCR, one entry per CDR3 protein. The sample yields 780,000 or so distinct CDR3 sequences, approximately 15% seen once. Study observations and caveats: The main origin of T-cell counts and diversity one year after transplant was newly produced T cells. Elevated TCRbeta diversity at day 60 was traced, in some patients, to surviving recipient T cells and thymic progenitors. As was reported, about two months after transplant, alpha-beta T cells came from several hundred expanded graft clones.

The origin of this receptor is a male patient aged 10 to 17 who had a stem cell transplant for acute lymphoblastic leukemia, so the T cells may come from the graft donor. The sequenced sample was PBMCs, mostly from graft donor cells, obtained 360 days after TCRalphabeta/CD19-depleted stem cell transplant. V usage is TRBV25-1 and J usage is TRBJ1-1; D may be TRBD1 (5 bases). The CDR3 bases are TGTGCCAGCAGTGAAATGGGCAGGGCAAACACTGAAGCTTTCTTT. Translation: CASSEMGRANTEAFF.